The clone carrying this T cell receptor beta chain was recorded a few times. Only in-frame clones appear in the TCRdb table, and some are missing; sequencing was by immunoSEQ multiplex PCR. The sample carries approximately 18,000 clones, about four fifths recorded once. This specimen belongs to a study of OX40 agonist ivuxolimab in advanced cancers. The CDR3 is made up of 12 amino acids. Per the germline V gene, CDR1 is SEHNR and CDR2 is FQNEAQ (reference sequence). Trimming pared 5 bases from V and 8 bases from J, leaving 10 bases between. The origin of this receptor is an adult with an advanced solid tumor such as melanoma, head and neck, liver or kidney cancer. Here the sequenced sample was CD4+ or CD8+ T cells sorted from blood, taken in a trial of the OX40 agonist ivuxolimab. V usage is TRBV7-9 and J usage is TRBJ1-3; D unclear. The CDR3 here is CASSPRLDTIYF. The DNA for the CDR3 is TGTGCCAGCAGCCCCCGTTTAGACACCATATATTTT.